The T cell receptor beta chain under discussion was sequenced for a study of blood T cell repertoires in COVID-19. The overall study: Whether acute or convalescent, the COVID-19 samples came from the United States, Italy and Spain.

Sequenced by immunoSEQ multiplex PCR; TCRdb stores in-frame clones only, minus some. The sample records a few hundred thousand clones, approximately 90% being singletons. Trimming removed 5 bases from V and 11 bases from J; junction bases left unmatched: 11. Per germline, CDR1 SEHNR and CDR2 FQNEAQ (reference sequence). This CDR3 spans 13 amino acids. Material: peripheral blood. The chain joins TRBV7-9 to TRBJ1-1, with TRBD1 matching over 7 bases. The receptor was isolated from a woman aged 40-49 years who had recovered from COVID-19. The chain's CDR3 is CASSQGVRLGAFF. CDR3 nucleotides: TGTGCCAGCAGCCAGGGGGTAAGACTGGGGGCTTTCTTT.